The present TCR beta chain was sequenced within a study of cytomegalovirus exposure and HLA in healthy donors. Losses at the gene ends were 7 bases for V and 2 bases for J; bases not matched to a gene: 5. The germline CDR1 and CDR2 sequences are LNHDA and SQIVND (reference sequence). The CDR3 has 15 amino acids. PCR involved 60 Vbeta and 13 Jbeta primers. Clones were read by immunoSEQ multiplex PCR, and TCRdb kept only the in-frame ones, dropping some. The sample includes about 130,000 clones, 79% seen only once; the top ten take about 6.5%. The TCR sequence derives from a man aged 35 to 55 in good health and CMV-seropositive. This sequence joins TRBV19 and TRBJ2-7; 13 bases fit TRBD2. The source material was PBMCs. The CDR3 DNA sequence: TGTGCCAGTACCCTCGGGACTAGCGGGACCTACGAGCAGTACTTC. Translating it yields CASTLGTSGTYEQYF. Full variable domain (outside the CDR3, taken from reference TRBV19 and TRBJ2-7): DGGITQSPKYLFRKEGQNVTLSCEQNLNHDAMYWYRQDPGQGLRLIYYSQIVNDFQKGDIAEGYSVSREKKESFPLTVTSAQKNPTAFYLCASTLGTSGTYEQYFGPGTRLTVT.